This note documents a single TCR beta chain sequence. Its antigen remains unidentified. The sample comes from a study of radiotherapy plus CTLA-4 blockade in lung cancer. Across the study: Disease control was seen in approximately 31% of patients, objective responses in approximately 19%.

Study-wide points: Researchers report tumor-derived TCR clones expanding in blood after radiotherapy plus ipilimumab. Response, reportedly, was best predicted by interferon-beta along with early blood T cell clone dynamics.

Focal radiation was given together with CTLA-4 blockade (ipilimumab) to patients with chemo-refractory metastatic non-small-cell lung cancer. TCRdb keeps only in-frame clones here, not all; method: immunoSEQ multiplex PCR. There are 35,000 to 50,000 clones in the sample; 73% occur only once, and around 3.4% lies in the top ten. This sequence was found in a human donor with non-small cell lung cancer who had a complete response to radiotherapy plus ipilimumab. Sequenced material: peripheral blood, taken from a patient treated with radiotherapy plus ipilimumab.

DNA for the CDR3: TGCAGCGTTAAATGGACAGGGCTCTATGGCTACACCTTC. Encoded protein: CSVKWTGLYGYTF. The V call is TRBV29-1, the J call TRBJ1-2, with 8 bases aligning to TRBD1. The CDR3 runs 13 residues. Looked up from germline, CDR1 is SQVTM and CDR2 is ANQGSEA. The V segment lost 5 bases and the J segment 4 bases; nucleotides outside the gene matches: 6.